This T cell receptor (beta chain) was identified during a study of T cell repertoires in cytomegalovirus infection. At the level of the study: Well-studied HLA-B-restricted CMV epitopes were used in the study alongside recently identified HLA-C-restricted ones. Based on public TCR beta signatures, there were indications of CMV infection and of a matching HLA type.

General study points: Carriers of CMV plus the relevant HLA were identified by cumulative public TCR beta family frequency. What dominated the ex vivo response were HLA-C-restricted CMV-specific TCR beta clonotypes.

MiXCR was run by TCRdb on the reads, yielding one entry per CDR3 protein. Here the sample spans 450,000 to 650,000 distinct CDR3 sequences, over 35% being singletons. Trimming removed 5 bases at V and 5 bases at J, with 13 bases between. Germline V gene sequence: CDR1 MNHNS, CDR2 SASEGT. The CDR3 contains 14 residues. This clonotype occurred a few times. The antigen remains undetermined. This sequence originates from a human donor in good health (CMV status not recorded). Some clones in this sample may be carry-over from other donors' samples. The chain couples TRBV6-1 to TRBJ1-5; D perhaps matches TRBD1 (5 bases). Source: cultured PBMCs, taken from culture after CMV antigen stimulation. CDR3 nucleotides: TGTGCCAGCAGTACCCAGGGATTTGATCAGCCCCAGCATTTT. Protein sequence: CASSTQGFDQPQHF.